The 27 T cell receptor beta chains below come from one sample, sequenced in a study of blood T cell repertoires in COVID-19. Sequencing used immunoSEQ multiplex PCR; TCRdb keeps in-frame clones, though not all of them. The data hold about 140,000 clones, with around 82% observed a single time. Material: peripheral blood. The receptors were gathered from a woman aged 55-70 years with acute or convalescent COVID-19.

This clone was seen only once. The gene calls are TRBV18 and TRBJ2-7, with TRBD1 identical over 7 bases. The ends lost 3 bases at V and 0 bases at J; junction bases unmatched: 14. CDR1 KGHSH and CDR2 LQKENI come from the germline V gene. CDR3 length: 18 amino acids. The CDR3 is CASSPLSGAGTDSYEQYF. DNA of the CDR3: TGTGCCAGCTCACCCCTAAGTGGGGCCGGGACAGACTCCTACGAGCAGTACTTC. The whole variable domain, filled in from reference TRBV18 and TRBJ2-7, reads NAGVMQNPRHLVRRRGQEARLRCSPMKGHSHVYWYRQLPEEGLKFMVYLQKENIIDESGMPKERFSAEFPKEGPSILRIQQVVRGDSAAYFCASSPLSGAGTDSYEQYFGPGTRLTVT.

The chain carries TRBV6-5 and TRBJ1-6, with 9 nucleotides matching TRBD1. The CDR3 runs 14 residues. Germline-derived CDR1 and CDR2 are MNHEY and SVGAGI. J lost 10 bases, V lost 6 bases, and 7 bases had no gene match. CDR3 in DNA: TGTGCCAGCAGCGGGACAGGGTTACGATCACCCCTCCACTTT. Translated, it gives CASSGTGLRSPLHF.

The chain joins TRBV5-1 to TRBJ1-3; 8 positions match TRBD1. Unmatched junction bases numbered 4, after V lost 4 bases and J lost 4 bases. Germline V gene lookup returns CDR1 SGHRS and CDR2 YFSETQ. The CDR3 has 14 amino acids. CDR3 in amino acids: CASSVTGDGNTIYF. CDR3 coding DNA: TGCGCCAGCAGCGTGACAGGGGACGGAAACACCATATATTTT.

This clone was counted ten times or more. The DNA of the CDR3 is TGTGCCAGCAGTCAGACAGATTACTACGAGCAGTACTTC. Its protein is CASSQTDYYEQYF. V and J are TRBV6-5 and TRBJ2-7, with D perhaps matching TRBD1 (5 bases). The germline V and J ends were trimmed by 5 bases and 3 bases, with 11 bases remaining between them. Germline assignment: CDR1 MNHEY and CDR2 SVGAGI. CDR3 length: 13 amino acids.

This clone appeared a few times. The rearrangement uses TRBV18 and TRBJ2-7; D might be TRBD2 (6 bases). Germline lookup yields CDR1 KGHSH and CDR2 LQKENI. The CDR3 sequence is 14 residues long. Trimming left V 3 bases short and J 5 bases short, with 14 bases between. The CDR3, as DNA: TGTGCCAGCTCACCCCCACTAGCTACCGACGAGCAGTACTTC. It specifies CASSPPLATDEQYF.

V is TRBV5-4 and J is TRBJ2-7; TRBD1 matches at 12 bases. CDR3 size: 15 residues. Germline CDR1 SGHNT, CDR2 YYREEE (reference sequence). V lost 0 bases to trimming and J lost 4 bases; unmatched junction nucleotides: 2. CDR3 sequence (DNA): TGTGCCAGCAGCTTGGAGGGACAGGGGGCTTACGAGCAGTACTTC. This sequence encodes CASSLEGQGAYEQYF.

The V and J genes are TRBV7-9 and TRBJ2-7; 11 nucleotides match TRBD1. CDR3 length: 17 amino acids. V lost 5 bases, J lost 3 bases, and 12 bases stayed unmatched. Per germline, CDR1 SEHNR and CDR2 FQNEAQ (reference sequence). The CDR3 sequence is CASSPRTGTGGYYEQYF. The CDR3 bases are TGTGCCAGCAGCCCCCGGACCGGGACAGGGGGTTACTACGAGCAGTACTTC.

This sequence joins TRBV7-9 and TRBJ1-1; TRBD1 matches 8 bases. Germline assignment: CDR1 SEHNR and CDR2 FQNEAQ (reference sequence). This CDR3 contains 15 residues. The V segment lost 1 base and the J segment 3 bases; nucleotides outside the gene matches: 4. CDR3 in amino acids: CASSLGEGQDTEAFF. Written as DNA, the CDR3 is TGTGCCAGCAGCTTAGGGGAGGGACAGGACACTGAAGCTTTCTTT. Full variable domain (missing parts from reference TRBV7-9 and TRBJ1-1): DTGVSQNPRHKITKRGQNVTFRCDPISEHNRLYWYRQTLGQGPEFLTYFQNEAQLEKSRLLSDRFSAERPKGSFSTLEIQRTEQGDSAMYLCASSLGEGQDTEAFFGQGTRLTVV.

CDR3 region: CASSEYEGYGTEAFF. Written as DNA, the CDR3 is TGTGCCAGCAGTGAATACGAGGGATACGGCACTGAAGCTTTCTTT. The rearrangement uses TRBV6-1 and TRBJ1-1; no definite D call. CDR3 length: 15 amino acids. The V and J ends lost 2 bases and 4 bases respectively, with 14 bases between them. CDR1 and CDR2 from the germline V gene are MNHNS and SASEGT.

The V gene is TRBV27, the J gene TRBJ1-2; D might be TRBD1 (5 bases). The germline gives CDR1 MNHEY, CDR2 SMNVEV (reference sequence). The CDR3 spans 16 residues. With 3 bases removed from V and 0 bases from J, the gap between germline ends came to 14 bases. CDR3 in amino acids: CASSFGYADTNYGYTF. In DNA form, the CDR3 reads TGTGCCAGCAGTTTCGGGTATGCGGACACTAACTATGGCTACACCTTC.

This clone occurred a few times. The chain carries TRBV19 and TRBJ1-2; 10 nucleotides line up with TRBD1. Germline trimming cut 9 bases from V and 2 bases from J; bases unmatched to any gene: 12. Germline V gene data show CDR1 as LNHDA and CDR2 as SQIVND (reference sequence). The CDR3 extends over 16 amino acids. The CDR3: CASVRQGASLNYGYTF. The CDR3 region has the DNA TGTGCCAGCGTCCGACAGGGGGCATCGCTGAACTATGGCTACACCTTC.

This clone was picked up one time. The chain joins TRBV24-1 to TRBJ1-5, with 7 bases that match TRBD1. Germline loops: CDR1 KGHDR, CDR2 SFDVKD. Unmatched junction bases numbered 12, after V lost 4 bases and J lost 7 bases. This CDR3 has 16 amino acids. DNA for the CDR3: TGTGCCACCAGTGAATCCACAGGGGCGGAGTGGCAGCCCCAGCATTTT. Translated, it gives CATSESTGAEWQPQHF.

This clone was recorded once. In the same sample, other DNA sequences code for this CDR3. The genes are TRBV5-1 and TRBJ1-5; D gene uncertain. The CDR3 spans 13 residues. V gave up 0 bases and J gave up 4 bases, with 5 bases separating them. Germline V gives CDR1 SGHRS, CDR2 YFSETQ. This chain's CDR3 is CASSLGRNQPQHF. DNA for the CDR3: TGCGCCAGCAGCTTGGGGAGGAATCAGCCCCAGCATTTT.

The V call is TRBV2, the J call TRBJ2-7; D remains ambiguous. Trimming removed 6 bases from V and 7 bases from J, with 10 bases in between. CDR3 size: 11 residues. The germline gives CDR1 SNHLY, CDR2 FYNNEI. In DNA, the CDR3 is TGTGCCAGCAGGGAACTTGAGGAGCAGTACTTC. Residues: CASRELEEQYF.

This clone was found once. V and J are TRBV3-1 (or the pseudogene TRBV3-2) and TRBJ1-5; D call uncertain. Germline V gene lookup returns CDR1 LGHDT and CDR2 YNNKEL (reference sequence). Trimming stripped 1 base from V and 3 bases from J, with 10 bases between. The CDR3 covers 15 residues. The CDR3 nucleotides read TGTGCCAGCAGCCAAGGAACTGTCCCCAATCAGCCCCAGCATTTT. It specifies CASSQGTVPNQPQHF.

This chain joins TRBV27 and TRBJ2-3, with TRBD2 identical over 7 bases. With 4 bases clipped from V and 2 bases from J, the junction kept 6 bases outside the gene matches. Germline V gene lookup returns CDR1 MNHEY and CDR2 SMNVEV (reference sequence). The CDR3 length is 15 residues. This CDR3 is CASSSRDYLTDTQYF. The CDR3 DNA sequence: TGTGCCAGCAGTTCCCGGGACTACCTCACAGATACGCAGTATTTT.

The chain carries TRBV4-3 and TRBJ2-5; TRBD2 is a possible D gene (5 bases). CDR1 is LGHNA and CDR2 is YSLEER in the germline V gene. The CDR3 contains 16 residues. V was shortened by 0 bases and J by 5 bases, with 16 bases between the two germline ends. This CDR3 reads CASSQEPLVGIETQYF. The CDR3 DNA reads TGCGCCAGCAGCCAAGAACCACTAGTTGGTATTGAGACCCAGTACTTC.

The genes are TRBV6-5 and TRBJ2-2, with 9 bases matching TRBD1. Germline loops: CDR1 MNHEY, CDR2 SVGAGI. Unmatched junction bases numbered 5, after V lost 7 bases and J lost 5 bases. This CDR3 comprises 14 residues. The CDR3 spells CASMGQGWTGELFF. CDR3 nucleotides: TGTGCCAGCATGGGACAGGGTTGGACCGGGGAGCTGTTTTTT.

V gene TRBV5-1 combines with J gene TRBJ1-1, with D maybe TRBD1 (5 bases). Germline V lookup: CDR1 SGHRS, CDR2 YFSETQ. V shed 5 bases and J shed 3 bases, with 11 bases lying between them. The CDR3 is 13 residues long. As DNA, the CDR3 is TGCGCCAGCAGAGGAGGGGTTTACACTGAAGCTTTCTTT. This codes for CASRGGVYTEAFF.

This clone was seen only once. The chain is built from TRBV6-2 or TRBV6-3 and TRBJ2-1; D not resolved. Germline values: CDR1 MNHEY, CDR2 SVGEGT. The CDR3 runs to 12 residues. Deletions cut 6 bases from V and 6 bases from J, with 9 bases between. CDR3 loop: CASSFTGNEQFF. CDR3 DNA sequence: TGTGCCAGCAGCTTTACTGGCAATGAGCAGTTCTTC.

This clone appeared once. The genes are TRBV9 and TRBJ1-5, with D tentatively TRBD1 (6 bases). Deletions cut 0 bases from V and 1 base from J, with 11 bases between. CDR3 length: 16 residues. The germline CDR1 and CDR2 sequences are SGDLS and YYNGEE. The CDR3 spells CASSVDGGGSNQPQHF. As DNA, the CDR3 is TGTGCCAGCAGCGTAGATGGGGGCGGCAGCAATCAGCCCCAGCATTTT.

This rearrangement joins TRBV7-8 to TRBJ2-2, with D perhaps matching TRBD1 (5 bases). Looked up from germline, CDR1 is SGHVS and CDR2 is FQNEAQ. Trimming shortened V by 4 bases and J by 5 bases, and 23 bases separated the two germline ends. CDR3 length: 18 amino acids. The CDR3 DNA sequence: TGTGCCAGCAGCTCAAGGGGCGGTGCGGCAATATCTACCGGGGAGCTGTTTTTT. Its protein is CASSSRGGAAISTGELFF.

The chain uses TRBV28 and TRBJ1-2; possible D gene TRBD1, 5 bases. CDR1 and CDR2 (germline): MDHEN, SYDVKM. The ends were cut back, 6 bases at V and 8 bases at J, with 19 bases in the middle. The CDR3 totals 14 residues. CDR3 coding DNA: TGTGCCAGCAGACCAGGGTCAATCGGGTACGGCTACACCTTC. It specifies CASRPGSIGYGYTF.

CDR3 region: CASSRTSRYEQYF. Written as DNA, the CDR3 is TGTGCCAGCAGTAGGACTAGTCGCTACGAGCAGTACTTC. The V gene is TRBV28, the J gene TRBJ2-7, with 7 bases that match TRBD2. Germline CDR1 reads MDHEN; CDR2 reads SYDVKM. The CDR3 sequence is 13 residues long. V lost 5 bases, J lost 3 bases, and 4 bases stayed unmatched.

The rearrangement joins TRBV2 to TRBJ1-1, with 7 bases matching TRBD1. The junction had 7 bases not matched to a gene; V was cut back by 3 bases and J by 6 bases. The CDR3 spans 14 residues. CDR1 and CDR2 from the germline V gene are SNHLY and FYNNEI. The chain's CDR3 is CASSEDRFFSEAFF. CDR3 coding DNA: TGTGCCAGCAGTGAGGACAGGTTCTTCTCTGAAGCTTTCTTT.

This clone appeared a single time. The CDR3 spells CASSLRSARGDTQYF. The CDR3 nucleotides are TGTGCCAGCAGCTTAAGGAGCGCTAGGGGGGATACGCAGTATTTT. The genes are TRBV7-6 and TRBJ2-3; D is possibly TRBD1 (6 bases). The CDR3 sequence is 15 residues long. From germline, CDR1 is SGHVS and CDR2 FNYEAQ. V was trimmed by 2 bases and J by 6 bases, leaving 15 bases between them.

The chain links TRBV5-1 to TRBJ2-3; 8 bases match TRBD1. This CDR3 contains 18 residues. Germline V gene data show CDR1 as SGHRS and CDR2 as YFSETQ. The junction had 11 bases not matched to a gene; V was cut back by 0 bases and J by 2 bases. The CDR3 bases are TGCGCCAGCAGCTTGGCGGGGACAGGCCGCAGCAACACAGATACGCAGTATTTT. This gives the protein CASSLAGTGRSNTDTQYF.